Below are 10 T cell receptor beta chains sequenced from a single sample in a study of CD8 T cells in ankylosing spondylitis. TCRdb itself ran the 5' RACE reads through MiXCR, one entry per CDR3 protein. The profile shows under 150,000 distinct CDR3 sequences, approximately 10% of them singletons. The sequenced sample consisted of blood, either unsorted or a sorted T cell fraction (not recorded which). The receptors stem from a female donor with ankylosing spondylitis or in good health (not recorded which).

This clonotype came up many times. The J gene is TRBJ1-1, the V gene TRBV20-1; maybe TRBD1 (5 bases). V shed 1 base and J shed 0 bases, with 12 bases lying between them. The CDR3 loop spans 15 amino acids. Looked up from germline, CDR1 is DFQATT and CDR2 is SNEGSKA (reference sequence). The CDR3 sequence: CSARAFVGLNTEAFF. The CDR3 DNA reads as TGCAGTGCTAGAGCTTTCGTGGGGCTGAACACTGAAGCTTTCTTT.

This clonotype occurred many times. The V call is TRBV7-8, the J call TRBJ2-4, with D perhaps matching TRBD1 (6 bases). V lost 2 bases and J lost 8, with 22 bases in between. Germline V gives CDR1 SGHVS, CDR2 FQNEAQ. This CDR3 spans 17 amino acids. CDR3 bases: TGTGCCAGCAGCTTAACGATTGACGGGAAGTCAGGGGACATTCAGTACTTC. Residues: CASSLTIDGKSGDIQYF.

This clonotype was recorded at least ten times. The chain combines TRBV5-1 with TRBJ1-5, with D possibly matching TRBD1 (5 bases). CDR1 and CDR2 from the germline V gene are SGHRS and YFSETQ. Trimming removed 0 bases from V and 2 bases from J, with 9 bases in between. This CDR3 has 15 amino acids. Here the CDR3 reads CASSLVGDGNQPQHF. DNA for the CDR3: TGCGCCAGCAGCTTGGTGGGGGATGGCAATCAGCCCCAGCATTTT.

At least ten counts were recorded for this clonotype. The V gene is TRBV12-3 or TRBV12-4, the J gene TRBJ1-1, with D possibly matching TRBD1 (5 bases). The CDR3 extends over 14 amino acids. Trimming pared 6 bases from V and 2 bases from J, leaving 13 bases between. CDR3 amino acids: CASSETGQNTEAFF. CDR3 bases: TGTGCCAGCAGCGAAACAGGTCAAAACACTGAAGCTTTCTTT.

A word on this clonotype: This could be a read error, since a much larger clone is one nucleotide away. This chain's CDR3 is CATRERGSNEQFF. The CDR3 DNA reads TGTGCCACCAGAGAACGGGGTTCCAATGAGCAGTTCTTC. The V call is TRBV5-8, the J call TRBJ2-1; a possible D gene is TRBD2 (5 bases). The V and J ends lost 9 bases and 6 bases respectively, with 16 bases between them. The CDR3 has 13 amino acids. Germline V gives CDR1 SGHTS, CDR2 YDEGEE.

This clonotype came up once. Possible read error: a much larger clone is one base away. The genes are TRBV29-1 and TRBJ2-2; possibly TRBD1 or TRBD2 for D (5 bases each). Germline CDR1 and CDR2: SQVTM and ANQGSEA. This CDR3 comprises 16 residues. With 4 bases removed from V and 9 bases from J, the gap between germline ends came to 24 bases. The CDR3 loop is CSVGPRGARGTRELFF. Here the CDR3 DNA reads TGCAGCGTTGGCCCAAGGGGCGCCCGAGGGACCCGGGAGCTGTTTTTT.

This clonotype was picked up many times. The V gene is TRBV5-1, the J gene TRBJ1-2; 7 bases are shared with TRBD1. The CDR3 runs 14 residues. V shed 5 bases and J 0 bases; nucleotides not matched to a gene: 4. Germline-derived CDR1 and CDR2 are SGHRS and YFSETQ. The CDR3 protein is CASSSRGSNYGYTF. The CDR3 bases are TGCGCCAGCAGTAGCAGGGGGTCTAACTATGGCTACACCTTC.

A note on this clonotype: This CDR3 fails to terminate in the conserved phenylalanine or tryptophan, so it likely reflects a read error. The genes are TRBV5-1 and TRBJ1-1; 7 bases fit TRBD1. Per germline, CDR1 SGHRS and CDR2 YFSETQ. CDR3 length: 13 amino acids. The J segment lost 4 bases and the V segment lost 7 bases, leaving 7 bases of the junction unmatched. Written as DNA, the CDR3 is TGCGCCAGCGGGGACAGTAGGAGCACTGAAGCTTTCTAT. Protein sequence: CASGDSRSTEAFY.

Regarding this clonotype: It may be a read error: a sequence one base away is much more abundant. This sequence joins TRBV12-3 or TRBV12-4 and TRBJ1-4; no clear D. This CDR3 comprises 14 residues. The CDR3 region is CAGSFEPTNEKLFF. CDR3 nucleotide sequence: TGTGCCGGCAGTTTCGAGCCAACTAATGAAAAACTGTTTTTT.

The sample holds many counts of this clonotype. V is TRBV28 and J is TRBJ2-7, with TRBD2 matching over 7 bases. Germline V gene sequence: CDR1 MDHEN, CDR2 SYDVKM. The CDR3 runs to 14 residues. J lost 3 bases, V lost 6 bases, and 8 bases had no gene match. The DNA of the CDR3 is TGTGCCAGCAGAACACACGGGGGGTTCTACGAGCAGTACTTC. Amino acid sequence: CASRTHGGFYEQYF.